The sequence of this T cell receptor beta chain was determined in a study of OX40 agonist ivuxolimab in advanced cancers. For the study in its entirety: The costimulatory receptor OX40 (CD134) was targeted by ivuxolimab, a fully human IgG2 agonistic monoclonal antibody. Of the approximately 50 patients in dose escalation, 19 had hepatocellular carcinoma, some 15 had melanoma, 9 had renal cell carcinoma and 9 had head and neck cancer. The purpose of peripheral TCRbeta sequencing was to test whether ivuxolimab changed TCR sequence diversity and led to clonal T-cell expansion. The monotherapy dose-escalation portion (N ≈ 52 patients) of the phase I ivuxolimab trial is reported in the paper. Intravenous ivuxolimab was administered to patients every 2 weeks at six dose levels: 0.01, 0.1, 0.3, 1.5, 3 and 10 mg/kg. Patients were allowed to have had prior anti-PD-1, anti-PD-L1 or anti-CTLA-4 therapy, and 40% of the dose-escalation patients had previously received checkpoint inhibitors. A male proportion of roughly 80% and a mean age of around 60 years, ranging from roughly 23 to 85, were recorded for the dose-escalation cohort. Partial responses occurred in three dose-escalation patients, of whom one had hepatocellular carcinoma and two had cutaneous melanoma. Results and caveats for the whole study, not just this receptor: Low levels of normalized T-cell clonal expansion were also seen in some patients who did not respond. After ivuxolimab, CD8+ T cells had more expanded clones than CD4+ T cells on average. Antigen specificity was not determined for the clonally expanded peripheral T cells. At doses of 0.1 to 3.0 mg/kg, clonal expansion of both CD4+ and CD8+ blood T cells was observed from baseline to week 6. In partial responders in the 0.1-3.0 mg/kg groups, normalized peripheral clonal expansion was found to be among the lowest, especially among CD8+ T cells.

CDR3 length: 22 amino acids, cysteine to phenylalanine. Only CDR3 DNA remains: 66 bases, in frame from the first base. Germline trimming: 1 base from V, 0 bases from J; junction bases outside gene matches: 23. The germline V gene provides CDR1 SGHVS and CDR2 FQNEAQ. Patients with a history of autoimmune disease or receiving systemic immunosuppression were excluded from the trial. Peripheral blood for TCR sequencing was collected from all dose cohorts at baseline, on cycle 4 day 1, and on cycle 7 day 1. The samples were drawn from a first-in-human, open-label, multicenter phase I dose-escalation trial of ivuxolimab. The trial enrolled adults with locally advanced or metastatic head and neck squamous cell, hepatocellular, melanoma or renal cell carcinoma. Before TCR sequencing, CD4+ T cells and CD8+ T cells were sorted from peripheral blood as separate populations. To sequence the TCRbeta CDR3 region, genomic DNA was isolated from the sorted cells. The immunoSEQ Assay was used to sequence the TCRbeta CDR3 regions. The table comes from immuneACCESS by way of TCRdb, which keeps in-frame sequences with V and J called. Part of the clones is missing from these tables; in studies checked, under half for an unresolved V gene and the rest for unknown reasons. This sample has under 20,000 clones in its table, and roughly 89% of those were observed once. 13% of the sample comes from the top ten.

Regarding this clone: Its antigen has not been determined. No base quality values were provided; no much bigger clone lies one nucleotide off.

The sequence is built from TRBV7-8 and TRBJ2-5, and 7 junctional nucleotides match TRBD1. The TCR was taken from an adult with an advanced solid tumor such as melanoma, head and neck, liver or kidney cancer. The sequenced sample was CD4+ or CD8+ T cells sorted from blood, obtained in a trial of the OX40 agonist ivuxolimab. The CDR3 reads CASSLEGALLTGKVVDQETQYF. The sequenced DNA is TGTGCCAGCAGCTTAGAGGGGGCACTGTTGACAGGAAAAGTAGTAGACCAAGAGACCCAGTACTTC.